This T cell receptor beta chain is from a study of neoadjuvant anti-PD-1 for oral cavity cancer. The study, taken as a whole, reports: Higher pretreatment blood Treg/Th17 ratios correlated with higher pretreatment blood and lower post-treatment tumor TCRbeta clonality.

Assay: immunoSEQ multiplex PCR; the TCRdb copy retains only in-frame clones and omits some. The data show more than 11,000 clones, with about 73% seen just once and approximately 3.2% held by the top ten. As regards this clone: The antigen is unknown.

Time point in this sample: after neoadjuvant nivolumab, at surgical resection. PBMCs were not maintained or expanded in culture before analysis. In germline, CDR1 is SGHTA, CDR2 FQGTGA. Trimming took 5 bases from V and 5 from J; bases not matched to a gene: 11. The CDR3 extends over 16 amino acids. The specimen was PBMCs, collected after nivolumab (anti-PD-1) treatment. This receptor was obtained from a person aged 35-79 years with oral cavity squamous cell carcinoma. This chain links TRBV7-3 with TRBJ2-2; 7 bases are a match to TRBD2. CDR3 sequence reads: CASSPVGRAGTGELFF. As DNA, the CDR3 is TGTGCCAGCAGCCCGGTGGGGAGGGCGGGGACCGGGGAGCTGTTTTTT.